The rows below give T cell receptor beta chains drawn from one sample of a study of circulating CD8 cells and anti-PD-1 response in melanoma. TCRdb fed the reads into MiXCR, producing one record per CDR3 protein. The sample lists 1,000 to 1,500 distinct CDR3 sequences; 7.5% to 10% were seen once. Sequenced here: CD8+ T cells from PBMCs, sampled at baseline or after one month of anti-PD-1 therapy (not recorded which). These receptors all come from a human donor with melanoma. Each CDR3 is given without its conserved first and last residue. Fields, in order: V gene, CDR3 protein.

>TRBV12-3/TRBV12-4
ASSSATAVGDTQY
>TRBV12-3/TRBV12-4
ASSLALAGNHEQY
>TRBV19
ASRSGTTNTGELF
>TRBV21-1
ASSHQWAGTEAF
>TRBV27
ASSLGGNTEAF
>TRBV28
ASSPRTGTNEKLF
>TRBV25-1
ASIDRSNEKLF
>TRBV4-1
VSSQDRAGYNEQF
>TRBV5-5
ASSLEQSTDTQY
>TRBV7-2
ASSFGPYTDTQY
>TRBV28
ASRDTGTGFYEQY
>TRBV7-2
ASSLGGGGGLRVETQY
>TRBV24-1
ATSQAGHSGNTIY
>TRBV11-3
ASSRGSGAF
>TRBV7-2
ASSLGGSYNRQF
>TRBV20-1
SARGGGRGPQETQY
>TRBV2
ASSMGQGMNTEAF
>TRBV25-1
ASTSGGETQY
>TRBV20-1
SAGGADTQY
>TRBV2
ASSESHPMNTEAF
>TRBV7-3
ASSLNGGYTGELF
>TRBV7-6
ASSLVAGQVWTQY
>TRBV19
ASSIEAGVAEKLF
>TRBV29-1
SVEGGGGDEQY
>TRBV27
ASSSGVIENTEAF
>TRBV2
ASTSGEYEQY
>TRBV7-3
ASSPTGSGNTIY
>TRBV6-2/TRBV6-3
ASSRPIDEQY
>TRBV4-1
ASSQDRSTDTQY
>TRBV20-1
SARAPAGGDTGELF
>TRBV29-1
SVEDRQYTEAF
>TRBV27
ASSLSGTGANYEQY
>TRBV7-2
ASSLVMNTEAF
>TRBV7-8
ASRRAGVQETQY
>TRBV20-1
SGGSTDGRDIQY
>TRBV27
ASSSLGPAGGTDTQY
>TRBV13
ASSPQGNTGELF
>TRBV2
ASSGQESSYERY
>TRBV19
ASSRVGLYNEQF
>TRBV5-4
ASSFVSAAEQF
>TRBV2
ASWGQYTGELF
>TRBV20-1
SARSPPGPSRETQY
>TRBV20-1
SARALAGSYEQF
>TRBV12-3/TRBV12-4
ASSLGGSQPPH
>TRBV23-1
ASSQSDRGEYNEQF
>TRBV20-1
SARGTGGSTNEQF
>TRBV12-3/TRBV12-4
ASSFGGVSNSGELF
>TRBV11-1
ASSFRGNQREQY